The rows below give T cell receptor beta chains drawn from one sample of a study of blood T cell repertoires in COVID-19. TCRdb's table, derived via immunoSEQ multiplex PCR, lists solely in-frame clones and lacks some. Among approximately 300,000 clones, roughly 91% were seen once, and the ten largest hold around 9%. Material for sequencing was PBMCs or T cells enriched from blood (not recorded which). These receptors were collected from a woman younger than 45 who had recovered from COVID-19. Both conserved end residues are part of each CDR3. A D gene is named only where the DNA matches it firmly. Rows may omit the clone size; those that give it use once, few, many or a size class.

j_call v_call cdr3_length clone_size d_call cdr3_nt cdr3_aa
TRBJ1-1 TRBV19 14 . TRBD1 TGTGCCAGTAGGGAAGACAGGGCGGTTACTGAAGCTTTCTTT CASREDRAVTEAFF
TRBJ1-1 TRBV4-1 16 . . TGCGCCAGCAGCCAAGATAGAAGCCGTATGAACACTGAAGCTTTCTTT CASSQDRSRMNTEAFF
TRBJ1-1 TRBV27 14 . . TGTGCCAGCCGCGAGGGCGCCGTGAACACTGAAGCTTTCTTT CASREGAVNTEAFF
TRBJ2-1 TRBV25-1 16 . TRBD2 TGTGCCAGCAGTAAGAGCGGGAGATATCTAACGAATGAGCAGTTCTTC CASSKSGRYLTNEQFF
TRBJ2-3 TRBV6-4 15 . . TGTGCCAGCAGTGACTCGGACTCAGGATCAGATACGCAGTATTTT CASSDSDSGSDTQYF
TRBJ2-5 TRBV5-3 17 . TRBD2 TGTGCCAGAACCTTTTTCTTCGCCGGGAGGGCCGCTGAGACCCAGTACTTC CARTFFFAGRAAETQYF
TRBJ1-5 TRBV27 13 . . TGTGCCAGCAGGACGCAGGACAATCAGCCCCAGCATTTT CASRTQDNQPQHF
TRBJ2-3 TRBV27 15 . . TGTGCCAGCAGTTTAGCGGGGATACTTATAGATACGCAGTATTTT CASSLAGILIDTQYF
TRBJ2-1 TRBV12-3/TRBV12-4 13 . . TGTGCCAGCAGTTGGCAGAACGACAATGAGCAGTTCTTC CASSWQNDNEQFF
TRBJ1-1 TRBV19 14 . . TGTGCCAGTAGGGAACAAGTGGGGGGAACTGAAGCTTTCTTT CASREQVGGTEAFF
TRBJ2-7 TRBV18 14 . . TGTGCCAGCTCACCTTTAGGAGGATCCTACGAGCAGTACTTC CASSPLGGSYEQYF
TRBJ1-2 TRBV4-2 13 . . TGTGCCAGCAGCCAAGCGGGGAACTATGGCTACACCTTC CASSQAGNYGYTF
TRBJ1-1 TRBV29-1 15 . . TGCAGCGTTGATGGTACCGAGGGCCCGAACACTGAAGCTTTCTTT CSVDGTEGPNTEAFF
TRBJ2-7 TRBV7-3 13 . . TGTGCCAGCAGCTTAACGACTTCTTACGAGCAGTACTTC CASSLTTSYEQYF
TRBJ1-3 TRBV5-1 14 many . TGCGCCAGCAGCTTGGGAGGTGGTCTGAACACCATATATTTT CASSLGGGLNTIYF
TRBJ1-2 TRBV7-2 13 . . TGTGCCAGCAGCTTAAACAAAAACTATGGCTACACCTTC CASSLNKNYGYTF